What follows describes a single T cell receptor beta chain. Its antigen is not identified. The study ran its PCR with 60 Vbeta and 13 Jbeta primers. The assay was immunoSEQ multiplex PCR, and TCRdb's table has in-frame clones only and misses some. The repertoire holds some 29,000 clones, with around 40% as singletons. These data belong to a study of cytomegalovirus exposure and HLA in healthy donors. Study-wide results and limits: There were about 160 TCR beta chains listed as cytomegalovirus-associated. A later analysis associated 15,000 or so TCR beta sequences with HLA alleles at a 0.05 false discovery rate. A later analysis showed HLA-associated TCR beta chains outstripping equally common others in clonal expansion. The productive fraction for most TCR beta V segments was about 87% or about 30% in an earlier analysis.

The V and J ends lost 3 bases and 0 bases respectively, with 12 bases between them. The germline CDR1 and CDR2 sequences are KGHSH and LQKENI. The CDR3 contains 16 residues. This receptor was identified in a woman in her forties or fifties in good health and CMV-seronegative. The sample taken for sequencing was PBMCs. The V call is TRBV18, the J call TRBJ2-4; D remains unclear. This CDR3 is CASSPLGSLAKNIQYF. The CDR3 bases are TGTGCCAGCTCACCCCTGGGTAGCCTAGCCAAAAACATTCAGTACTTC.